The text below deals with one TCR beta chain. Which antigen it targets is not known. It has no much larger one-base neighbor in the sample; base qualities were not kept. This entry is derived from a study of immune aging and cytomegalovirus after organ transplant (dated by TCRdb to the early 2020s). With respect to the entire study: Every transplant recipient was given three-drug immunosuppression consisting of prednisone, tacrolimus, and mycophenolate. Study-wide findings and limitations: Aged-phenotype cells increased post-transplant regardless of clone size, earlier in large clones (days 200-264) than small clones, following viremia. A larger share of large clones was made up of TEMRA cells, and in the seven largest clones (over 1,900 cells) aged and TEMRA cells were gained while TCM cells were lost. Because CD57 was not measured in the sequencing data, a conservative gene-based aging definition was used instead.

The library was prepared using single-cell sequencing. The instrument given in TCRdb is Illumina NovaSeq 6000. The BD Rhapsody Targeted mRNA and AbSeq Reagent Kit, in a microwell format, was used for cell capture and library preparation. Libraries covered TCR, sample tags, AbSeq, and targeted mRNA from the Human T-Cell Expression Panel plus custom TOX and TOX2 primers. Sequencing of the libraries was done on an Illumina NovaSeq. The published analysis was carried out like this. The analysis covered approximately 11,000 cells in total, of which 7076 were CD8 T cells and a few thousand were CD8 T cells with an identifiable TCR CDR3. The BD Rhapsody Targeted Analysis Pipeline, including V(D)J processing, was run on the Seven Bridges Genomics platform to process the raw data. SeqGeq 1.6.0 was used for quality control, Sample Tag demultiplexing with Lex-BDSMK, clone identification with VDJ Explorer, and Seurat clustering. Clones comprising <1% of CD8 T cells were considered non-expanded; clones comprising >2.5% of the sample were considered clonal expansions. The public reads were run again by TCRdb, first through fastp at Q25 and then through MiXCR, and only productive beta chains were kept. Identical CDR3 protein sequences are pooled into one entry, listed with their most common genes and DNA. The V and J calls and clone size are TCRdb's, not the authors'. For this sample the table gives approximately 22,000 distinct CDR3 sequences, of which 36% were detected only once. The top ten clones comprise 20% to 30% of the sample.

The sample's time point, from its label and the paper: five sample-tagged time points from pre-transplant (day -1) to day 368 post-transplant, pooled. Thawed PBMC were stimulated for 12 hours with a CMV IE-1 overlapping peptide library without transport inhibitors. After thawing, cells rested overnight before stimulation in R10 medium with CD28/CD49d costimulation. The IE-1 peptide library consisted of 15-amino-acid peptides overlapping by 11 amino acids. Each time point was barcoded with BD Single-Cell Multiplexing Kit Sample Tags, pooled, and stained with oligo-conjugated anti-CD45RA plus sorting antibodies. A BD FACSAria III was used to sort CMV-responsive CD8+CD137+ and CD4+CD154+ T cells at 4-way purity. Blood samples were drawn into EDTA vacutainers and processed by Ficoll gradient within 1-24 hours. CDR3 length: 16 amino acids, cysteine to phenylalanine. Only the CDR3 DNA stays, 48 bases, in frame from base 1. CDR1 and CDR2, looked up from the germline V gene (reference sequence), are LGHDT and YNNKEL. V is trimmed back by 4 bases and J by 1 base, and the junction contains 3 bases that no gene match accounts for.

The sequence was collected from a female donor who had a heart transplant and CMV viremia. The starting material was CMV peptide-activated CD4+ and CD8+ T cells sorted from blood, obtained at five time points, pooled. This sample's cell subset or site label indicates: sorted CD8+CD137+ and CD4+CD154+ T cells after approximately 12 h CMV IE-1 peptide stimulation. This receptor chain uses TRBV3-1 and TRBJ2-1; the central 11 bases match TRBD2. The CDR3 region reads CASSRSSGGSYNEQFF. The DNA sequence is given as TGTGCCAGCAGCCGGTCTAGCGGGGGGTCCTACAATGAGCAGTTCTTC.